A selection of T cell receptor beta chains follows, all from one sample in a study of control samples from healthy donors and cancer patients. Clones were read by immunoSEQ multiplex PCR, and TCRdb kept only the in-frame ones, dropping some. The sample has about 160,000 clones, 70% to 90% seen once; the top ten hold 12%. The source material was blood. The receptors were sampled from a man younger than 45 in good health. Each CDR3 is given with its conserved first and last residue. D genes are given only for firm matches. The listing skips clone size in some rows; elsewhere it reads once, few, many or a size class.

d_call: .
j_call: TRBJ2-1
v_call: TRBV7-9
clone_size: .
cdr3_nt: TGTGCCAGCAGCTTAGAATCGAAGAGCTGGTGGGAGCAGTTCTTC
cdr3_aa: CASSLESKSWWEQFF

d_call: .
j_call: TRBJ2-1
v_call: TRBV19
clone_size: .
cdr3_nt: TGTGCCAGTACTACGAGCGTTTACAATGAGCAGTTCTTC
cdr3_aa: CASTTSVYNEQFF

d_call: TRBD1
j_call: TRBJ1-6
v_call: TRBV6-5
clone_size: .
cdr3_nt: TGTGCCAGTAATCTCAAGGACAGGGTATGGTCACCCCTCCACTTT
cdr3_aa: CASNLKDRVWSPLHF

d_call: TRBD1
j_call: TRBJ1-5
v_call: TRBV28
clone_size: once
cdr3_nt: TGTGCCAGCAGATCAGGACAGGGAAGAAATCAGCCCCAGCATTTT
cdr3_aa: CASRSGQGRNQPQHF

d_call: .
j_call: TRBJ2-7
v_call: TRBV6-5
clone_size: .
cdr3_nt: TGTGCTAGCAGTTACTCGATCCGCGGAACGACCTACGAGCAGTACTTC
cdr3_aa: CASSYSIRGTTYEQYF

d_call: TRBD1
j_call: TRBJ1-1
v_call: TRBV10-3
clone_size: .
cdr3_nt: TGTGCCATCCGAGGGACAGGGATGAGCACTGAAGCTTTCTTT
cdr3_aa: CAIRGTGMSTEAFF

d_call: .
j_call: TRBJ1-3
v_call: TRBV7-9
clone_size: .
cdr3_nt: TGTGCCAGCAGCTTACCTCGGGGGAGGTCGGGAAACACCATATATTTT
cdr3_aa: CASSLPRGRSGNTIYF

d_call: .
j_call: TRBJ1-4
v_call: TRBV5-4
clone_size: .
cdr3_nt: TGTGCCAGCAGACAGTCCGGGACCACAACGGAAAAACTGTTTTTT
cdr3_aa: CASRQSGTTTEKLFF

d_call: .
j_call: TRBJ1-5
v_call: TRBV6-4
clone_size: .
cdr3_nt: TGTGCCAGCAGTGGGAAGACGACAGGTAAACCCCAGCATTTT
cdr3_aa: CASSGKTTGKPQHF

d_call: TRBD2
j_call: TRBJ2-5
v_call: TRBV2
clone_size: .
cdr3_nt: TGTGCCAGCAACAATGGCGGGAGCCAAGAGACCCAGTACTTC
cdr3_aa: CASNNGGSQETQYF

d_call: .
j_call: TRBJ1-2
v_call: TRBV12-5
clone_size: few
cdr3_nt: TGTGCTAGTGGTTTGACAACCTATGGCTACACCTTC
cdr3_aa: CASGLTTYGYTF

d_call: .
j_call: TRBJ1-2
v_call: TRBV6-5
clone_size: .
cdr3_nt: TGTCCCAATGGGGGTTTTGGCTACACCTTC
cdr3_aa: CPNGGFGYTF

d_call: .
j_call: TRBJ1-4
v_call: TRBV5-6
clone_size: .
cdr3_nt: TGTGCCAGCAGCTCCGGGACACAGAATGAAAAACTGTTTTTT
cdr3_aa: CASSSGTQNEKLFF

d_call: .
j_call: TRBJ2-7
v_call: TRBV13
clone_size: .
cdr3_nt: TGTGCCAGCAGCCCCGGATTGGGAAGCTCCTACGAGCAGTACTTC
cdr3_aa: CASSPGLGSSYEQYF

d_call: .
j_call: TRBJ2-7
v_call: TRBV2
clone_size: once
cdr3_nt: TGTGCCAGCAGTGCACTGGACGACAAAGGGGAGCAGTACTTC
cdr3_aa: CASSALDDKGEQYF

d_call: .
j_call: TRBJ1-5
v_call: TRBV28
clone_size: .
cdr3_nt: TGTGCCAGCAGTTTGACCTTCGGGACAAGATACAATCAGCCCCAGCATTTT
cdr3_aa: CASSLTFGTRYNQPQHF

d_call: .
j_call: TRBJ2-2
v_call: TRBV2
clone_size: .
cdr3_nt: TGTGCCAGCAGGAGGACGGCACAGTCGAACACCGGGGAGCTGTTTTTT
cdr3_aa: CASRRTAQSNTGELFF

d_call: TRBD1
j_call: TRBJ2-2
v_call: TRBV3-1/TRBV3-2
clone_size: .
cdr3_nt: TGTGCCAGCAGCCCTGACGACAGGGACACCGGGGAGCTGTTTTTT
cdr3_aa: CASSPDDRDTGELFF

d_call: .
j_call: TRBJ1-1
v_call: TRBV6-2/TRBV6-3
clone_size: .
cdr3_nt: TGTGCCAGCAGTTACGCAGGGAACACTGAAGCTTTCTTT
cdr3_aa: CASSYAGNTEAFF

d_call: .
j_call: TRBJ1-1
v_call: TRBV19
clone_size: .
cdr3_nt: TGTGCCAGTAGTATTGGGGCAACTGAAGCTTTCTTT
cdr3_aa: CASSIGATEAFF

d_call: .
j_call: TRBJ1-2
v_call: TRBV11-1
clone_size: .
cdr3_nt: TGTGCCAGCTCCTCGATCCAGGGATCGGGCGGCTACACCTTC
cdr3_aa: CASSSIQGSGGYTF

d_call: .
j_call: TRBJ2-1
v_call: TRBV3-1/TRBV3-2
clone_size: .
cdr3_nt: TGTGCCAGCAGCCAACTTCCCCCGGGCGGCCCCTACAATGAGCAGTTCTTC
cdr3_aa: CASSQLPPGGPYNEQFF